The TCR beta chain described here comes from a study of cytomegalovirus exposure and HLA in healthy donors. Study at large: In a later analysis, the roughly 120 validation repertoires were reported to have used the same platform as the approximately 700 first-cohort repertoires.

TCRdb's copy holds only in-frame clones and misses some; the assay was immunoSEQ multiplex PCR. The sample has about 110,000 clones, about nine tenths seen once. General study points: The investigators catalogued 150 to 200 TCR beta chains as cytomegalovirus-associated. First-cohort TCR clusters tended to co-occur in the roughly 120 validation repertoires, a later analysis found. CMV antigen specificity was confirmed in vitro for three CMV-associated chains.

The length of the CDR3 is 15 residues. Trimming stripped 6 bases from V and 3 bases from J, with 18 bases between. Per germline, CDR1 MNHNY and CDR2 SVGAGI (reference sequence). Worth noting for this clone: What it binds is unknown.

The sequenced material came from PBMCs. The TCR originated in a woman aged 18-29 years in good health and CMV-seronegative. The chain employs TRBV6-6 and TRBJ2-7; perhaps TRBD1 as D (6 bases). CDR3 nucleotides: TGTGCCAGCAGACAGACCGGGACACAGGACTACGAGCAGTACTTC. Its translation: CASRQTGTQDYEQYF.